One sample yielded the 24 T cell receptor beta chains listed below, sequenced in a study of T cell clones after liver transplantation. Generated by immunoSEQ multiplex PCR, the TCRdb table keeps only in-frame clones and is missing some. The sample includes 65,000 to 80,000 clones, under 90% of them seen just once. The sample consisted of CD4+ T cells from blood, taken before liver transplant. Source of these receptors: a human donor who received a liver transplant.

The chain uses TRBV5-1 and TRBJ1-4, with TRBD1 matching over 12 bases. In germline, CDR1 is SGHRS, CDR2 YFSETQ. The CDR3 covers 16 residues. V shed 3 bases and J 3 bases; nucleotides not matched to a gene: 3. This CDR3 is CASSSGQGAANEKLFF. The CDR3 DNA sequence: TGCGCCAGCAGCTCGGGACAGGGGGCGGCTAATGAAAAACTGTTTTTT.

This chain joins TRBV6-5 and TRBJ2-5; D is perhaps TRBD2 (6 bases). The CDR3 totals 15 residues. Trimming took off 0 bases at V and 3 bases at J, with 11 bases between the two ends. CDR1 MNHEY and CDR2 SVGAGI come from the germline V gene. The DNA for the CDR3 is TGTGCCAGCAGTTACTCCGGAGGGGTTGAAGAGACCCAGTACTTC. This gives the protein CASSYSGGVEETQYF.

The chain employs TRBV5-1 and TRBJ2-2; D unclear. This CDR3 is 13 amino acids long. Germline CDR1 and CDR2: SGHRS and YFSETQ. V was trimmed by 4 bases and J by 7 bases, leaving 11 bases between them. CDR3 amino acids: CASSKAVGGELFF. Written as DNA, the CDR3 is TGCGCCAGCAGCAAAGCAGTCGGCGGGGAGCTGTTTTTT.

A word on this clone: One junction end disagrees with the germline gene, perhaps due to a read error. The chain couples TRBV4-1 to TRBJ1-2; 11 bases match TRBD1. Germline assignment: CDR1 MGHRA and CDR2 YSYEKL. The CDR3 extends over 14 amino acids. The CDR3 region has the DNA TGCGCCAGCAGCCGGGACAGGGGGAACTATGACTACACCTTC. This codes for CASSRDRGNYDYTF.

The chain is built from TRBV10-1 and TRBJ1-1; 7 positions agree with TRBD1. V was clipped by 7 bases and J by 3 bases; unmatched bases: 17. The CDR3 has 17 residues. The germline V gene has CDR1 WNHNN and CDR2 SYGVQD (reference sequence). The CDR3 sequence: CASNLPARGRRDTEAFF. The CDR3 nucleotides are TGCGCCAGCAATCTCCCCGCTAGGGGGCGCCGGGACACTGAAGCTTTCTTT.

J is TRBJ2-1 and V is TRBV6-1; 13 nucleotides line up with TRBD2. V was pared by 3 bases and J by 7 bases, with 9 bases of the junction left unmatched. The CDR3 totals 17 residues. Germline CDR1 is MNHNS and CDR2 is SASEGT. CDR3 protein: CASSDFTGLAGENEQFF. The CDR3 DNA sequence: TGTGCCAGCAGTGACTTTACCGGACTAGCGGGAGAGAATGAGCAGTTCTTC.

The chain is built from TRBV15 and TRBJ2-1; the D is unclear. Germline-derived CDR1 and CDR2 are LNHNV and YYDKDF (reference sequence). This CDR3 has 16 amino acids. V lost 6 bases, J lost 5 bases, and 20 bases lay in between. The CDR3 sequence is CATRPYGERMDNEQFF. CDR3 in DNA: TGTGCCACCAGACCTTACGGTGAGAGGATGGACAATGAGCAGTTCTTC.

CDR3 protein: CASSPEVAGGSQPQHF. CDR3 DNA sequence: TGTGCCAGCAGCCCAGAGGTAGCAGGGGGCAGTCAGCCCCAGCATTTT. The chain joins TRBV7-2 to TRBJ1-5; TRBD1 matches 8 bases. CDR3 size: 16 residues. Germline CDR1 is SGHTA and CDR2 is FQGNSA. J gave up 6 bases and V 5 bases, and 12 bases lay outside the gene matches.

The chain couples TRBV5-4 to TRBJ2-5; 10 bases map to TRBD2. The J segment lost 5 bases and the V segment lost 4 bases, leaving 11 bases of the junction unmatched. Germline values: CDR1 SGHNT, CDR2 YYREEE (reference sequence). The CDR3 is made up of 16 amino acids. CDR3 amino acids: CASSLWTSGAGETQYF. CDR3 nucleotides: TGTGCCAGCAGCCTATGGACTAGCGGAGCAGGGGAGACCCAGTACTTC.

This chain uses TRBV7-2 with TRBJ2-5, with D unclear. The V gene lost 4 bases and the J gene lost 7 bases, with 7 bases spanning the gap. Germline lookup yields CDR1 SGHTA and CDR2 FQGNSA. The CDR3 is 11 residues long. The CDR3 region has the DNA TGTGCCAGCAGCTCGCTGGGGACCCAGTACTTC. Amino acid sequence: CASSSLGTQYF.

This rearrangement joins TRBV28 to TRBJ1-1, with 10 bases identical to TRBD1. CDR1 and CDR2 from the germline V gene are MDHEN and SYDVKM. The CDR3 sequence is 18 residues long. The V segment lost 1 base and the J segment 1 base; nucleotides outside the gene matches: 9. CDR3 sequence: CASSLFKGQGRANTEAFF. Here the CDR3 DNA reads TGTGCCAGCAGTTTATTCAAGGGACAGGGGCGGGCGAACACTGAAGCTTTCTTT.

The gene calls are TRBV5-1 and TRBJ2-2; D not certain. Trimming cost V 5 bases and J 4 bases, with 9 bases left between them. The germline gives CDR1 SGHRS, CDR2 YFSETQ. This CDR3 has 13 residues. The CDR3 region has the DNA TGCGCCAGCAGTATCATAGCCACCGGGGAGCTGTTTTTT. It is translated as CASSIIATGELFF.

The chain is built from TRBV20-1 and TRBJ2-5; no definite D call. Germline values: CDR1 DFQATT, CDR2 SNEGSKA (reference sequence). The CDR3 contains 11 residues. The V end was cut by 0 bases, the J end by 8 bases, with 7 bases between. CDR3 DNA sequence: TGCAGTGCTAGAGATTCCCTTACCCAGTACTTC. It specifies CSARDSLTQYF.

The CDR3 sequence is CSVLDGQRVEQYF. CDR3 DNA sequence: TGCAGCGTCCTAGATGGACAAAGGGTCGAGCAGTACTTC. The chain combines TRBV29-1 with TRBJ2-7; tentative D call: TRBD1 (5 bases). Germline V CDR1 and CDR2: SQVTM, ANQGSEA. The CDR3 length is 13 residues. Trimming stripped 6 bases from V and 6 bases from J, with 18 bases between.

The chain recombines TRBV25-1 with TRBJ1-1; D is perhaps TRBD1 (5 bases). Germline values: CDR1 MGHDK, CDR2 SYGVNS. Between the trimmed V and J ends, which lost 6 bases and 6 bases, there was a span of 14 bases. This CDR3 is 13 amino acids long. The CDR3, as DNA: TGTGCCAGCAGAGACGACAGCCCCCCTGAAGCTTTCTTT. Residues: CASRDDSPPEAFF.

This chain connects TRBV28 to TRBJ2-1, with a possible D match to TRBD2 (6 bases). Germline CDR1 is MDHEN and CDR2 is SYDVKM. V was trimmed by 4 bases and J by 5 bases, leaving 27 bases between them. This CDR3 region has 19 residues. The CDR3 loop reads CASSSSTVGGLALNNEQFF. CDR3 sequence (DNA): TGTGCCAGCAGTTCCTCCACCGTGGGGGGACTTGCACTCAACAATGAGCAGTTCTTC.

This chain uses TRBV7-9 with TRBJ1-1; 7 nucleotides agree with TRBD1. Germline V gives CDR1 SEHNR, CDR2 FQNEAQ (reference sequence). This CDR3 has 13 amino acids. V was clipped by 7 bases and J by 6 bases; unmatched bases: 8. CDR3: CASTRAQGAEAFF. For the CDR3, the DNA is TGTGCCAGCACCCGAGCTCAGGGGGCTGAAGCTTTCTTT.

The table lists this clone with a few counts. J is TRBJ1-4 and V is TRBV18, with a possible D match to TRBD1 (5 bases). CDR1 and CDR2 (germline): KGHSH, LQKENI. The CDR3 spans 13 residues. The ends were cut back, 3 bases at V and 8 bases at J, with 10 bases in the middle. In DNA, the CDR3 is TGTGCCAGCTCACCGGCCCCAGGGGAAAAACTGTTTTTT. Protein product: CASSPAPGEKLFF.

The chain is built from TRBV28 and TRBJ1-5; 10 positions match TRBD1. V shed 11 bases, J shed 8 bases, and the junction held 12 bases outside the gene matches. This CDR3 region has 14 residues. The germline V gene has CDR1 MDHEN and CDR2 SYDVKM. The CDR3 sequence is CAGHSGTGEKPQHF. The CDR3 DNA sequence: TGTGCCGGCCATTCCGGGACAGGGGAAAAGCCCCAGCATTTT. Together with reference TRBV28 and TRBJ1-5, the CDR3 gives the full variable domain: DVKVTQSSRYLVKRTGEKVFLECVQDMDHENMFWYRQDPGLGLRLIYFSYDVKMKEKGDIPEGYSVSREKKERFSLILESASTNQTSMYLCAGHSGTGEKPQHFGDGTRLSIL.

V is TRBV5-1 and J is TRBJ2-5; TRBD2 matches at 9 bases. This CDR3 comprises 16 residues. CDR1 SGHRS and CDR2 YFSETQ come from the germline V gene. J lost 1 base, V lost 1 base, and 5 bases had no gene match. The CDR3 nucleotides are TGCGCCAGCAGCTTGACTTCAGCGGGAGGCCAAGAGACCCAGTACTTC. This codes for CASSLTSAGGQETQYF.

The V gene is TRBV18, the J gene TRBJ2-2, with 10 positions matching TRBD2. The CDR3 runs to 15 residues. V lost 6 bases and J lost 4; bases outside the gene matches: 5. Germline values: CDR1 KGHSH, CDR2 LQKENI. The CDR3 nucleotides are TGTGCCAGCTCTCCGGGACTAGCGTCCACCGGGGAGCTGTTTTTT. It translates to CASSPGLASTGELFF.

V and J are TRBV5-4 and TRBJ2-5; possible D gene TRBD1, 5 bases. The V and J ends lost 0 bases and 1 base respectively, with 13 bases between them. Germline V gives CDR1 SGHNT, CDR2 YYREEE (reference sequence). The CDR3 is 16 residues long. CDR3: CASSLDRLRIQETQYF. The CDR3 DNA follows: TGTGCCAGCAGCTTGGACAGGTTACGAATCCAAGAGACCCAGTACTTC.

This chain joins TRBV6-5 and TRBJ2-7; perhaps TRBD2 as D (6 bases). The length of the CDR3 is 15 residues. Per germline, CDR1 MNHEY and CDR2 SVGAGI. Trimming shortened V by 0 bases and J by 6 bases, and 15 bases separated the two germline ends. The CDR3 sequence is CASSYSVGGAGEQYF. In DNA form, the CDR3 reads TGTGCCAGCAGTTACTCCGTAGGAGGAGCGGGCGAGCAGTACTTC.

The chain carries TRBV5-1 and TRBJ1-1, with D perhaps TRBD1 (5 bases). V was shortened by 7 bases and J by 0 bases, with 25 bases between the two germline ends. The CDR3 has 18 amino acids. Per the germline V gene, CDR1 is SGHRS and CDR2 is YFSETQ. The CDR3 sequence is CASALLGGIFLMNTEAFF. DNA for the CDR3: TGCGCCAGCGCCCTCCTCGGGGGGATCTTCCTTATGAACACTGAAGCTTTCTTT.